This T cell receptor beta chain was recovered during a study of CD8+CD57+ T cells in acquired aplastic anemia. Study background: Sorted CD4+ and CD8+ cells yielded DNA averaging around 3.2 ug.

TCR beta VDJ and CDR3 profiling used genomic DNA as template. TCRdb ran MiXCR on the reads and lists one entry per CDR3 protein. The data hold some 170,000 distinct CDR3 sequences, with 63% observed a single time. An expansion of CD8+CD57+ cells by flow cytometry had been shown in patients chosen for sequencing. Per the germline V gene, CDR1 is KGHDR and CDR2 is SFDVKD. The CDR3 sequence is 11 residues long. V was clipped by 9 bases and J by 8 bases, with 10 bases between them. This chain connects TRBV24-1 to TRBJ2-1, with D unresolved. This receptor was taken from a human donor with aplastic anemia. Sample: sorted CD4+, CD8+, or CD8+CD57+ T cells (not recorded which) from PBMCs. CDR3 in amino acids: CATQIGYEQFF. The CDR3 nucleotides are TGTGCCACCCAAATCGGATATGAGCAGTTCTTC.